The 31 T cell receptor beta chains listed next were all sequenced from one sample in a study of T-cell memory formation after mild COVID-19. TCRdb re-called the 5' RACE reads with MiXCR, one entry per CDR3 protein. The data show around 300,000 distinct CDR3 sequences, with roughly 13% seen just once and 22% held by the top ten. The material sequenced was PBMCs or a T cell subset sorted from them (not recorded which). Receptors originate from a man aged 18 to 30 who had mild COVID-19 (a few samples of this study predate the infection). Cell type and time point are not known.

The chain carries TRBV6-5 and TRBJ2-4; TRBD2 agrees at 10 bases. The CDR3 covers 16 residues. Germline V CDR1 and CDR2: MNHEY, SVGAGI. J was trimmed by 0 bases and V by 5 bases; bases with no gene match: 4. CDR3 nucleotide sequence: TGTGCCAGCAGTCCTAGCGGGAGTCTAGCCAAAAACATTCAGTACTTC. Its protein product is CASSPSGSLAKNIQYF.

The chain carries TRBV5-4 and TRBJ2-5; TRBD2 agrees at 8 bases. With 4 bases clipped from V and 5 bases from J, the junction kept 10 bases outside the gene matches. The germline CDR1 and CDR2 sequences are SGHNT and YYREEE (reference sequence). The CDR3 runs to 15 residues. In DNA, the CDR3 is TGTGCCAGCAGCCCCGCAGCGGGGGCCAGGGAGACCCAGTACTTC. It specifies CASSPAAGARETQYF.

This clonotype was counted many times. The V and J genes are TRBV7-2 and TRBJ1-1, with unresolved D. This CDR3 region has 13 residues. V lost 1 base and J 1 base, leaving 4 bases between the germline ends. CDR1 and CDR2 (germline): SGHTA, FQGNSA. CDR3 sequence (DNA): TGTGCCAGCAGCTTAGGGGCGAACACTGAAGCTTTCTTT. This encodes CASSLGANTEAFF. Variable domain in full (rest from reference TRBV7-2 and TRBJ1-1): GAGVSQSPSNKVTEKGKDVELRCDPISGHTALYWYRQSLGQGLEFLIYFQGNSAPDKSGLPSDRFSAERTGGSVSTLTIQRTQQEDSAVYLCASSLGANTEAFFGQGTRLTVV.

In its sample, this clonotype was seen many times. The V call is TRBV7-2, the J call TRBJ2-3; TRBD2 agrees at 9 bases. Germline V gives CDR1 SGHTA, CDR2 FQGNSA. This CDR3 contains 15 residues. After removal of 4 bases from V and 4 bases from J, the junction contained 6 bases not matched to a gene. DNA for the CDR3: TGTGCCAGCAGCTGGGCTAGCGGGGTTGCAGATACGCAGTATTTT. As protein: CASSWASGVADTQYF.

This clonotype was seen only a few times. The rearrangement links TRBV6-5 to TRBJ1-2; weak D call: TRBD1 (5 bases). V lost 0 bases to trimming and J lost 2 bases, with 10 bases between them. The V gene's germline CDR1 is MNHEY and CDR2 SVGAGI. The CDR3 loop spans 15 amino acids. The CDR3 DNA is TGTGCCAGCAGTTACTCACCAGACAGCAACTATGGCTACACCTTC. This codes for CASSYSPDSNYGYTF.

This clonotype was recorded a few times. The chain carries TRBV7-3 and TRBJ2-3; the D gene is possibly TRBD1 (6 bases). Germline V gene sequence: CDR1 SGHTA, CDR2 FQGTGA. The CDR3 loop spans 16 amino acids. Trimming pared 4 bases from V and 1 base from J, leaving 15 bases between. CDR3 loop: CASSSGSTGRTDTQYF. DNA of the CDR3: TGTGCCAGCAGCTCCGGATCAACAGGGCGCACAGATACGCAGTATTTT.

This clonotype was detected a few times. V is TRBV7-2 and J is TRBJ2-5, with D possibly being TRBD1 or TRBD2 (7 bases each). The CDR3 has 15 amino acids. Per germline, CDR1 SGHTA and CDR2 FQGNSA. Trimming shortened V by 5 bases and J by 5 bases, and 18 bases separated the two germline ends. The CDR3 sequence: CASSPQGGLGETQYF. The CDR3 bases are TGTGCCAGCAGCCCCCAGGGGGGGTTGGGGGAGACCCAGTACTTC.

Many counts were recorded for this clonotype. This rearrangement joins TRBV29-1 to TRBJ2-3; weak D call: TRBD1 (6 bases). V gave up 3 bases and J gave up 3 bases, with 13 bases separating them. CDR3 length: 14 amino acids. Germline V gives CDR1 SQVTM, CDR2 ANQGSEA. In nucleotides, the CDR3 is TGCAGCGTTGACAGGGGAGTTAGGACAGATACGCAGTATTTT. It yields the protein CSVDRGVRTDTQYF.

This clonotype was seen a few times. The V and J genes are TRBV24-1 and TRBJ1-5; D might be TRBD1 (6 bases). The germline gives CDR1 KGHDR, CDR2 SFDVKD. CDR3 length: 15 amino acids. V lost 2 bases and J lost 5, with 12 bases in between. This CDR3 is CATSDSGEGYQPQHF. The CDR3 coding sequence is TGTGCCACCAGTGATTCAGGGGAAGGGTATCAGCCCCAGCATTTT.

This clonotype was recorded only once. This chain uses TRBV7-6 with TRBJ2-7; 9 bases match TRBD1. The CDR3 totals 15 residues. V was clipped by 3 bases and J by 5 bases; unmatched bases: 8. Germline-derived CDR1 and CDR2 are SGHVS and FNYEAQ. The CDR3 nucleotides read TGTGCCAGCAGCTTGACGGACAGGGGTTTTAACGAGCAGTACTTC. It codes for CASSLTDRGFNEQYF.

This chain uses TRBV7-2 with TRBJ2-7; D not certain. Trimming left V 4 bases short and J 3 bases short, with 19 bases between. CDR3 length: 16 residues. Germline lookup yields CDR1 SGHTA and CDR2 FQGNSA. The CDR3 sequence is CASSSLGYPTFYEQYV. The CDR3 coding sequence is TGTGCCAGCAGCTCCCTGGGATACCCGACCTTCTACGAGCAGTACGTC.

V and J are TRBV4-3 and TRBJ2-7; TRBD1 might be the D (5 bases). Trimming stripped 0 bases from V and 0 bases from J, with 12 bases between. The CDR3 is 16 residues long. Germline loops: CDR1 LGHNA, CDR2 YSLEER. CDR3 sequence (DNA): TGCGCCAGCAGCCAAGATCGAAGGGGAATCTCCTACGAGCAGTACTTC. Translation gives CASSQDRRGISYEQYF.

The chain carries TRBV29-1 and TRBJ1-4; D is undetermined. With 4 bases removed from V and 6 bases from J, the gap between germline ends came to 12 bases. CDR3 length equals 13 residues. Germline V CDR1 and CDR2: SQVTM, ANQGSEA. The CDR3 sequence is CSVGSLVDEKLFF. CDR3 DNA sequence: TGCAGCGTTGGGAGCCTCGTTGATGAAAAACTGTTTTTT.

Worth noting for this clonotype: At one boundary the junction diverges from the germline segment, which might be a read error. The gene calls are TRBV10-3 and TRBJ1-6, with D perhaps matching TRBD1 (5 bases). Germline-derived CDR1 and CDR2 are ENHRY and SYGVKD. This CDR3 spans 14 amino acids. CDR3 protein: CAIRGHSPNSPIHF. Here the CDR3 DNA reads TGTGCCATCAGAGGACACAGCCCAAATTCACCCATCCACTTT.

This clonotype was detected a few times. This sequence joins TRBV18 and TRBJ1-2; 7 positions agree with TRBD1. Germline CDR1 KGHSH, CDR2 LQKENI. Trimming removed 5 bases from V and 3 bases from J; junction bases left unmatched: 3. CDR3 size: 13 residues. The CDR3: CASSATGYYGYTF. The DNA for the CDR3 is TGTGCCAGCTCAGCGACAGGGTACTATGGCTACACCTTC.

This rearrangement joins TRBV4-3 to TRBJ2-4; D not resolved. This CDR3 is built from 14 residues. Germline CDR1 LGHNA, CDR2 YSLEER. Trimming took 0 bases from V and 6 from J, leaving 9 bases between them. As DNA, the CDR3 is TGCGCCAGCAGCCAAGAAAGGTGGGGAAACATTCAGTACTTC. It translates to CASSQERWGNIQYF.

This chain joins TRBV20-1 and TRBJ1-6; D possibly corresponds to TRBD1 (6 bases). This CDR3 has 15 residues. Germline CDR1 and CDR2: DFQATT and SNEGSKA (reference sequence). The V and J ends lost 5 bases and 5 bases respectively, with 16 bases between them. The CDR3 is CSAPRGGEHNSPLHF. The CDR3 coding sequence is TGCAGTGCTCCCAGGGGAGGGGAGCATAATTCACCCCTCCACTTT.

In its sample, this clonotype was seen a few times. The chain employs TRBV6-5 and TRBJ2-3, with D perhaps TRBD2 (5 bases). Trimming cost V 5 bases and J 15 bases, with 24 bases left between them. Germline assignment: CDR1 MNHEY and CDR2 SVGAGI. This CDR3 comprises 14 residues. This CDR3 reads CASSQGGLPYDYYF. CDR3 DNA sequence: TGTGCCAGCAGTCAAGGAGGACTCCCATACGACTACTATTTT.

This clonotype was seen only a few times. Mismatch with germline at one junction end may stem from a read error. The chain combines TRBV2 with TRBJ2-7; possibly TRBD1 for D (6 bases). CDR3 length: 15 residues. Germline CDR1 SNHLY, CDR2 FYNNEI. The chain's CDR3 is CASVEQGMGNYQQYF. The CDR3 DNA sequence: TGTGCCAGCGTAGAACAGGGAATGGGGAACTACCAGCAGTACTTC.

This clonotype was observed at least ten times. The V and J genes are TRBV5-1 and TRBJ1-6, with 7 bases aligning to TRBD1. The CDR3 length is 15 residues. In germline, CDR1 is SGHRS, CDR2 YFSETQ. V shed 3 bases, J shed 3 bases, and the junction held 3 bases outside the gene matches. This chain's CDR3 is CASSSGQIYNSPLHF. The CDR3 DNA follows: TGCGCCAGCAGCTCGGGACAGATCTATAATTCACCCCTCCACTTT.

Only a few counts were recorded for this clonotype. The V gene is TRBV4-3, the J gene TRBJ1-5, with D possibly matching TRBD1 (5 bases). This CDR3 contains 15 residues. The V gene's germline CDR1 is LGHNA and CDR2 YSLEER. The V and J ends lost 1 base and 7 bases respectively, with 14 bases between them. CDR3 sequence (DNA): TGCGCCAGCAGCCAAGTGTTGGCAGGGATCCAGCCCCAGCATTTT. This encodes CASSQVLAGIQPQHF.

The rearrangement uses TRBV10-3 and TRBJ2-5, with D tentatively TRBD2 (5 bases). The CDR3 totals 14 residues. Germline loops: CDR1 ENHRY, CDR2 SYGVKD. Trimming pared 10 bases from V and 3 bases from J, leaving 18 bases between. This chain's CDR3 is CATRTPGAEETQYF. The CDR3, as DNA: TGTGCCACCCGGACTCCGGGTGCGGAAGAGACCCAGTACTTC.

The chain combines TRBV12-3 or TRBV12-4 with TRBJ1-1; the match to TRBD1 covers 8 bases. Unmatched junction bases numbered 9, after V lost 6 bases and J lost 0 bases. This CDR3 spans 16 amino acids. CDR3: CASSQRTGSLNTEAFF. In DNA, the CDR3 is TGTGCCAGCAGCCAGAGGACAGGGTCCTTGAACACTGAAGCTTTCTTT.

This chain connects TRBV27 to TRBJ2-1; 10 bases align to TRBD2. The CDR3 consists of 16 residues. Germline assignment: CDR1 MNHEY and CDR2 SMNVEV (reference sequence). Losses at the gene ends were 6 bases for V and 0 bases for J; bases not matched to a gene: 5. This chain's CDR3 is CASRMTSGYSYNEQFF. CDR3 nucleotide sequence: TGTGCCAGCAGAATGACTAGCGGGTACTCCTACAATGAGCAGTTCTTC.

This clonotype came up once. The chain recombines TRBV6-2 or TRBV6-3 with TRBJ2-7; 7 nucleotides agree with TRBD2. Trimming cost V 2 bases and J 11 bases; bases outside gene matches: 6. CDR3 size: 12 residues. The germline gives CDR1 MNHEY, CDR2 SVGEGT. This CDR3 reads CASSYGLAVEYF. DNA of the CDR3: TGTGCCAGCAGTTACGGGCTAGCGGTAGAGTACTTC.

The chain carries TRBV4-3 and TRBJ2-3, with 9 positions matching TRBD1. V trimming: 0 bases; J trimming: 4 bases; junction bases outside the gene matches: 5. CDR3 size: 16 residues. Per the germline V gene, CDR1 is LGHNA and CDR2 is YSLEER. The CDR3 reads CASSQDWDRDADTQYF. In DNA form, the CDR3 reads TGCGCCAGCAGCCAAGATTGGGACAGGGACGCAGATACGCAGTATTTT.

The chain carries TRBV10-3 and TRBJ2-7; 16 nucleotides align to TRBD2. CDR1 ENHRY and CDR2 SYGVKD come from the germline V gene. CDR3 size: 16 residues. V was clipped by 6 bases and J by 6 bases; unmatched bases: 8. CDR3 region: CAISLSGTSGRGEQYV. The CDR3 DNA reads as TGTGCCATCAGCCTTTCCGGGACTAGCGGGAGGGGCGAGCAGTACGTC.

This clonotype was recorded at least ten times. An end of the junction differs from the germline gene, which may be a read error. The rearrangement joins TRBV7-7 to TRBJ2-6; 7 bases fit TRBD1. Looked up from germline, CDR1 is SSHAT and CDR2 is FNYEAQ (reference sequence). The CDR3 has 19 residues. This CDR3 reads CASSLGGSRGLSGANVLTF. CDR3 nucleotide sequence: TGTGCTAGCAGCTTAGGGGGCTCCAGAGGTCTGTCTGGGGCCAACGTCCTGACTTTC.

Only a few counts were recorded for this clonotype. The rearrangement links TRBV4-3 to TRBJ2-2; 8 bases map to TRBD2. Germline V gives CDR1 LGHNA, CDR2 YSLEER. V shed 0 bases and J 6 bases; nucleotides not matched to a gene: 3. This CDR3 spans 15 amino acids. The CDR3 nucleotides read TGCGCCAGCAGCCAAGAGGGTAGCGGGGCCGGGGAGCTGTTTTTT. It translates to CASSQEGSGAGELFF.

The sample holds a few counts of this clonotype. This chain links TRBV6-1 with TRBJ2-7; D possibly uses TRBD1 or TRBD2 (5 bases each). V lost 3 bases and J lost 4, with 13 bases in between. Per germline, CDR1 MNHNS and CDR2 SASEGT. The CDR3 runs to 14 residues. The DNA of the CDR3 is TGTGCCAGCAGTGACACGGGACGGTGGTACGAGCAGTACTTC. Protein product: CASSDTGRWYEQYF.

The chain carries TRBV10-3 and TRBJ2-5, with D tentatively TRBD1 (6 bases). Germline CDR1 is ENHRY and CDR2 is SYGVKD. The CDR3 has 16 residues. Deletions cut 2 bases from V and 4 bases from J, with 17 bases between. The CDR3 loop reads CAISEPHTEGVETQYF. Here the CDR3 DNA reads TGTGCCATCAGTGAGCCTCACACCGAGGGGGTAGAGACCCAGTACTTC.